This note documents a single T cell receptor beta chain sequence. Its antigen is unknown. V gave up 3 bases and J gave up 4 bases, with 9 bases separating them. Germline V gene sequence: CDR1 SGHVS, CDR2 FNYEAQ. There are 13 residues in the CDR3. The source of the sample is a study of cytomegalovirus exposure and HLA in healthy donors. The study, taken as a whole, reports: The majority of TCR sequences were rare, yet some public TCRs appeared in many donors. The listing of 160 or so TCR beta chains classed them as cytomegalovirus-associated. Reports indicated that the classifier achieved high specificity and sensitivity in diagnosing cytomegalovirus status.

Profiling relied on immunoSEQ multiplex PCR, and the TCRdb table lists in-frame clones only, not all of them. The sample shows about 240,000 clones, approximately 83% of them seen only once. This sequence was found in a woman in her 30s in good health and CMV-seropositive. The chain uses TRBV7-6 and TRBJ1-2, with a weak D call TRBD1 (5 bases). Sequenced sample: PBMCs. CDR3 coding DNA: TGTGCCAGCAGCTTCGACAGACTCTATGGCTACACCTTC. Its translation is CASSFDRLYGYTF. Looking up the rest from reference TRBV7-6 and TRBJ1-2 gives the full variable domain: GAGVSQSPRYKVTKRGQDVALRCDPISGHVSLYWYRQALGQGPEFLTYFNYEAQQDKSGLPNDRFSAERPEGSISTLTIQRTEQRDSAMYRCASSFDRLYGYTFGSGTRLTVV.